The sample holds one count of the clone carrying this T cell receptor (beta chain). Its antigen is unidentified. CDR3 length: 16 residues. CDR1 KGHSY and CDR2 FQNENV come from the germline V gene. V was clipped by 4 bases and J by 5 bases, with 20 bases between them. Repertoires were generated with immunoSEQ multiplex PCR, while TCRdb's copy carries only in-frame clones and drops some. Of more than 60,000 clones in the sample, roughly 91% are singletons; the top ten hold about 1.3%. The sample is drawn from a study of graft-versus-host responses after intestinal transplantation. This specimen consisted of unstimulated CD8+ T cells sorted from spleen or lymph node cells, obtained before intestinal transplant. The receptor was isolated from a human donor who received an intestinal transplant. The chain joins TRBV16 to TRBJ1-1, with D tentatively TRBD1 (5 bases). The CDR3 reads CASSPVDTHAGTEAFF. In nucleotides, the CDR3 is TGTGCCAGCAGCCCTGTGGACACCCACGCGGGAACTGAAGCTTTCTTT. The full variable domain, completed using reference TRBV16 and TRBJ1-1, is GEEVAQTPKHLVRGEGQKAKLYCAPIKGHSYVFWYQQVLKNEFKFLISFQNENVFDETGMPKERFSAKCLPNSPCSLEIQATKLEDSAVYFCASSPVDTHAGTEAFFGQGTRLTVV.